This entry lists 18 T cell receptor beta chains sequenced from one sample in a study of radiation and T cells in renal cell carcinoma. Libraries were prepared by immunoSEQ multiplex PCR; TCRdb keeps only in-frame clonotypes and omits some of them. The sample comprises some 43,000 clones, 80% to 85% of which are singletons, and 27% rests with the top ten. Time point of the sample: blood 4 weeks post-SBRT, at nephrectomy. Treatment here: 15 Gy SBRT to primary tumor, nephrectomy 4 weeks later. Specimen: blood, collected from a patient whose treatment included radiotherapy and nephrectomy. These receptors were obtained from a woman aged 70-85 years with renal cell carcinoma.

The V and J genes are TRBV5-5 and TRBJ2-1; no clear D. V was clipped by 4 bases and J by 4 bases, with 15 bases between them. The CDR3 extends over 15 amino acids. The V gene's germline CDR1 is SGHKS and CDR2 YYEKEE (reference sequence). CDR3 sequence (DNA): TGTGCCAGCAGCCCGAGCGCCGACGGGTACAATGAGCAGTTCTTC. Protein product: CASSPSADGYNEQFF.

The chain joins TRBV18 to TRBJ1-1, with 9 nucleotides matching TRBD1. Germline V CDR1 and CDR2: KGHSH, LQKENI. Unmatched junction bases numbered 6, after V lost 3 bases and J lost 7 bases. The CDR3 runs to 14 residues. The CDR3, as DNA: TGTGCCAGCTCACCTAACCCGGGACAGGGTGAAGCTTTCTTT. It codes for CASSPNPGQGEAFF.

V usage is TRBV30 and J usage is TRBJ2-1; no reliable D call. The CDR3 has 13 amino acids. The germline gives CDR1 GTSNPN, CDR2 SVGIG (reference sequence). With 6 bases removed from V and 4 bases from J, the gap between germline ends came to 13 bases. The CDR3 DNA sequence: TGTGCCTGCCGACTTGGGTCATACAATGAGCAGTTCTTC. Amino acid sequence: CACRLGSYNEQFF.

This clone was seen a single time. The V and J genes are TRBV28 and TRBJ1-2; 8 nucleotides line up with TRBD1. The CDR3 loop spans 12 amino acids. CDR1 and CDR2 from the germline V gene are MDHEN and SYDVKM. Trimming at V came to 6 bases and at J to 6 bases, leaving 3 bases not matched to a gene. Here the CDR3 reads CASRVTGDGYTF. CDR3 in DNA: TGTGCCAGCAGGGTGACAGGGGATGGCTACACCTTC.

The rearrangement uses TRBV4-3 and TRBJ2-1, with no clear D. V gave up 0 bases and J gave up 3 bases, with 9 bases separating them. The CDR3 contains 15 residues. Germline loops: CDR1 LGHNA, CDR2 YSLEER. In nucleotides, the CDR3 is TGCGCCAGCAGCCAAGATAGAGCAGTCTACAATGAGCAGTTCTTC. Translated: CASSQDRAVYNEQFF.

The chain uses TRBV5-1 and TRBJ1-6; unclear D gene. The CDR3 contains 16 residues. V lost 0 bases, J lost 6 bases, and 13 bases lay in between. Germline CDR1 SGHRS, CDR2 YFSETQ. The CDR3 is CASSLDRPDLNSPLHF. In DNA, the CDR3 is TGCGCCAGCAGCTTGGATCGACCAGACCTTAATTCACCCCTCCACTTT.

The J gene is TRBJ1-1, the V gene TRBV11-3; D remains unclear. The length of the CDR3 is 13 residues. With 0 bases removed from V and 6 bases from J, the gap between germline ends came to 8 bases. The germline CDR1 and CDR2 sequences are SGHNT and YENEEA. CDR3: CASSLDRRSEAFF. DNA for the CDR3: TGTGCCAGCAGCTTAGACAGGCGGTCTGAAGCTTTCTTT.

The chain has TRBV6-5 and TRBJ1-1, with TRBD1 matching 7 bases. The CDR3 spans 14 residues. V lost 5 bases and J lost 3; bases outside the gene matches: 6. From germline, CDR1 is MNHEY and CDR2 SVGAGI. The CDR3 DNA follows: TGTGCCAGCAGTACCGGACAGGCACACACTGAAGCTTTCTTT. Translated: CASSTGQAHTEAFF.

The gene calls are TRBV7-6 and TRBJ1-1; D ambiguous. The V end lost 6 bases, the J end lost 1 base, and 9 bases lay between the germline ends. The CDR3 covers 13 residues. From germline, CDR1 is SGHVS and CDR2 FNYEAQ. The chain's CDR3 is CASRPHRNTEAFF. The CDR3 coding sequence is TGTGCCAGCAGACCCCACAGGAACACTGAAGCTTTCTTT.

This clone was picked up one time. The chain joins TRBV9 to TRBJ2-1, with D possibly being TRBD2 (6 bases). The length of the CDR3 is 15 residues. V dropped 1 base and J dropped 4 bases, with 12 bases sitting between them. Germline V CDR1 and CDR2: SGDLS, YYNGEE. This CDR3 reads CASSVTEGVYNEQFF. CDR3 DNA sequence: TGTGCCAGCAGCGTAACGGAGGGAGTTTACAATGAGCAGTTCTTC.

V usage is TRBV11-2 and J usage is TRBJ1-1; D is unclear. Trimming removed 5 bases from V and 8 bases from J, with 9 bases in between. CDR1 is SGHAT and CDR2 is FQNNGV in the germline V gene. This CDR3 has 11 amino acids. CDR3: CASSKGLEAFF. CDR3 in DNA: TGTGCCAGCAGCAAAGGGTTGGAAGCTTTCTTT.

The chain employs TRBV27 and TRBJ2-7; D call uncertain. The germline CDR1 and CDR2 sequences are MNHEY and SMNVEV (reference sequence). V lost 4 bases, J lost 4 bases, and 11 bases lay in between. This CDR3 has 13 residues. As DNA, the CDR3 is TGTGCCAGCAGTTCCCAGGACCTTTACGAGCAGTACTTC. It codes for CASSSQDLYEQYF.

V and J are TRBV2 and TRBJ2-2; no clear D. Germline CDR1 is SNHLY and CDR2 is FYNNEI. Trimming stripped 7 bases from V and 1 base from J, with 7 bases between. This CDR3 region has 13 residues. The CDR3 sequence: CASKARNTGELFF. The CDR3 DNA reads TGTGCCAGCAAGGCGCGGAACACCGGGGAGCTGTTTTTT.

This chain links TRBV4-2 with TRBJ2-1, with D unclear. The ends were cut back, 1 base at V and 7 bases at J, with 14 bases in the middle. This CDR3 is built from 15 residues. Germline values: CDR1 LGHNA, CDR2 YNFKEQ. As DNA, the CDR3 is TGTGCCAGCAGCCAAGTTCGAGCTAAAGGGAATGAGCAGTTCTTC. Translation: CASSQVRAKGNEQFF.

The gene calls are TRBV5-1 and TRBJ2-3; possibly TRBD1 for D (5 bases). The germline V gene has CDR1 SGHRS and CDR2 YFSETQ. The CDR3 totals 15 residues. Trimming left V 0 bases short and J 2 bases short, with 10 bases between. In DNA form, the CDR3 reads TGCGCCAGCAGCTTGGTCGCAGGGATCACAGATACGCAGTATTTT. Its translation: CASSLVAGITDTQYF.

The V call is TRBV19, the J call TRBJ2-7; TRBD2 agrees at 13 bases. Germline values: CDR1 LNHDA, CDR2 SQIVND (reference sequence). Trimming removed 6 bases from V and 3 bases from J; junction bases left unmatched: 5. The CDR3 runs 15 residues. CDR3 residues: CASRAGTSGIYEQYF. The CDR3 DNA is TGTGCCAGTAGAGCCGGGACTAGCGGGATCTACGAGCAGTACTTC.

The CDR3 sequence is CASSQSGLLAQFF. The CDR3 DNA reads TGTGCCAGCAGCCAAAGTGGACTCCTGGCGCAGTTCTTC. This chain joins TRBV28 and TRBJ2-1; D is perhaps TRBD2 (5 bases). There are 13 residues in the CDR3. The germline CDR1 and CDR2 sequences are MDHEN and SYDVKM. Trimming pared 6 bases from V and 12 bases from J, leaving 18 bases between.

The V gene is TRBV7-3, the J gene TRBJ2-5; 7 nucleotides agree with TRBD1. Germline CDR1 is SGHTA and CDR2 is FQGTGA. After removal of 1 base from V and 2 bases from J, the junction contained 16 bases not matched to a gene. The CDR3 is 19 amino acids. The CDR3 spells CASSLISIGWDRTQETQYF. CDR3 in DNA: TGTGCCAGCAGCTTAATTTCGATTGGTTGGGACAGAACTCAAGAGACCCAGTACTTC. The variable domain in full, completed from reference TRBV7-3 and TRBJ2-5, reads GAGVSQTPSNKVTEKGKYVELRCDPISGHTALYWYRQSLGQGPEFLIYFQGTGAADDSGLPNDRFFAVRPEGSVSTLKIQRTERGDSAVYLCASSLISIGWDRTQETQYFGPGTRLLVL.